This T cell receptor (beta chain) came from a study of control samples from healthy donors and cancer patients. Clones were read by immunoSEQ multiplex PCR, and TCRdb kept only the in-frame ones, dropping some. The table shows about 160,000 clones, with approximately 90% occurring only once. The CDR3 consists of 16 residues. CDR1 GTSNPN and CDR2 SVGIG come from the germline V gene (reference sequence). Trimming took 0 bases from V and 0 from J, leaving 12 bases between them. The sequencing input was blood. This chain uses TRBV30 with TRBJ1-3; D not resolved. The TCR was taken from a woman in her 30s in good health. CDR3 DNA: TGTGCCTGGAGTGTACTAGGCCTACGCTCTGGAAACACCATATATTTT. Translating gives CAWSVLGLRSGNTIYF.